This T cell receptor (beta chain) was obtained from a study of T cells in Graves' hyperthyroidism and ophthalmopathy. Regions amplified from RNA transcripts were the TCR beta CDR3 regions. During a first-round RT-PCR of the TCR CDR3, the HTBI primer set was used. One entry per CDR3 protein results from TCRdb running MiXCR on the multiplex PCR reads. The sample records hundreds of thousands of distinct CDR3 sequences, about 15% being singletons. In this sample, this clonotype turned up a few times. Germline V gene data show CDR1 as SGHAT and CDR2 as FQNNGV. CDR3 length: 15 amino acids. The germline V and J ends were trimmed by 0 bases and 3 bases, with 8 bases remaining between them. Patients with uncontrolled infections, other autoimmune diseases, pregnancy or lactation were excluded. Thyroid ultrasound and orbital computed tomography, with clinical symptoms and serum thyroxine and TRAb, informed diagnoses. Approximately 9.3 ml of fresh peripheral blood supplied the PBMCs.

The TCR originated in a woman aged 25 to 45 with Graves' hyperthyroidism. The V and J genes are TRBV11-2 and TRBJ2-2, with no clear D. Source material: blood. The CDR3 coding sequence is TGTGCCAGCAGCTTAGAGAGGTCGGACACCGGGGAGCTGTTTTTT. It yields the protein CASSLERSDTGELFF.